The clone carrying this TCR beta chain was seen just once. The sample originates from a study of blood T cell repertoires in COVID-19. The V gene lost 7 bases and the J gene lost 5 bases, with 15 bases spanning the gap. This CDR3 spans 14 amino acids. CDR1 and CDR2 from the germline V gene are MNHEY and SVGAGI. Original analysis: Nucleated cell counts were estimated from reference gene primer amplification. Measured with immunoSEQ multiplex PCR; TCRdb has only the in-frame clones, and not every one. V, J and clone size reflect that table, while D and trimming were determined from the DNA. The sample lists fewer than 300,000 clones, roughly 90% occurring once.

The chain combines TRBV6-5 with TRBJ2-1; possible D gene TRBD1, 5 bases. The sample comprised PBMCs or T cells enriched from blood (not recorded which). The TCR comes from a middle-aged woman with acute COVID-19. CDR3 nucleotide sequence: TGTGCCAGCACCCGTCAGGGCAACAACAATGAGCAGTTCTTC. It translates to CASTRQGNNNEQFF.